The clone carrying this T cell receptor (beta chain) came up a few times. What it binds is unknown. This CDR3 comprises 14 residues. Trimming took 4 bases from V and 1 from J, leaving 11 bases between them. The V gene's germline CDR1 is SGHRS and CDR2 YFSETQ. This record comes from a study of T cells after yellow fever vaccination. Overall study findings and caveats: CD4 and CD8 compartments shared a small share of clonotypes.

In making TCR cDNA, 5'RACE template switching added a universal primer site and UMIs to it. A single record per CDR3 protein comes from TCRdb applying MiXCR to the 5' RACE reads. The sample includes hundreds of thousands of distinct CDR3 sequences, about 13% seen only once; the top ten take 11% to 15%. J is TRBJ1-1 and V is TRBV5-1, with TRBD1 as a possible D gene (6 bases). The sample here was PBMCs, taken on the day of the yellow fever booster vaccination. The TCR comes from a man aged 25 to 40 who received the YFV17D yellow fever vaccine. The CDR3 region is CASSLGQKNTEAFF. In nucleotides, the CDR3 is TGCGCCAGCAGCCTAGGACAGAAGAACACTGAAGCTTTCTTT.